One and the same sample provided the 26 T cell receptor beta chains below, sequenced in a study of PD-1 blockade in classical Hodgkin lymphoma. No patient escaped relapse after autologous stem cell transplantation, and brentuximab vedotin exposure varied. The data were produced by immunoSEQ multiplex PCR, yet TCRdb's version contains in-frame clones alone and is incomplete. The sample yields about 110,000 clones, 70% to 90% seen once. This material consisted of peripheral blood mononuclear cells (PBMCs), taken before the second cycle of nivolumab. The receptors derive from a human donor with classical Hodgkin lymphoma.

The CDR3 coding sequence is TGTGCCAGCAGGGAGTACTATCCTAATGAAGCTTTCTTT. Translation: CASREYYPNEAFF. The gene calls are TRBV6-1 and TRBJ1-1; D remains unclear. V lost 6 bases and J 7 bases, leaving 15 bases between the germline ends. The CDR3 contains 13 residues. Germline V CDR1 and CDR2: MNHNS, SASEGT.

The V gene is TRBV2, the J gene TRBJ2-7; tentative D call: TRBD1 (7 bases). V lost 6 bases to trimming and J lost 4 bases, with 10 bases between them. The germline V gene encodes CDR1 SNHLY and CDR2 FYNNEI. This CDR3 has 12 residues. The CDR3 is CASSSGGYEQYF. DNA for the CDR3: TGTGCCAGCAGCTCAGGGGGGTACGAGCAGTACTTC.

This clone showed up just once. For the CDR3, the DNA is TGCAGCGTTGTAGGGGACTCTGGGCCCCAGCATTTT. Translating it yields CSVVGDSGPQHF. This chain links TRBV29-1 with TRBJ1-5; D possibly corresponds to TRBD1 (5 bases). V was clipped by 4 bases and J by 9 bases, with 13 bases between them. Germline CDR1 reads SQVTM; CDR2 reads ANQGSEA. This CDR3 has 12 amino acids.

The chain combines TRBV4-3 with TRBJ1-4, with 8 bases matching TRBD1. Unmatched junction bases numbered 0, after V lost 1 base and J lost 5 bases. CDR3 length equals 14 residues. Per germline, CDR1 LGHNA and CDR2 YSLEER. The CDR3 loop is CASSQGQGNEKLFF. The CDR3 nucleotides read TGCGCCAGCAGCCAAGGACAGGGGAATGAAAAACTGTTTTTT.

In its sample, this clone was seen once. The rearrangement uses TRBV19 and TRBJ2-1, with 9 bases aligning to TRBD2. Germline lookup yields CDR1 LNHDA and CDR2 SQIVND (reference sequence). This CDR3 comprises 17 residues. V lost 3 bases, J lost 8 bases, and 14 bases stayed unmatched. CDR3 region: CASSITEVAGVQYEQFF. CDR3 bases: TGTGCCAGTAGTATTACCGAAGTAGCGGGAGTGCAATATGAGCAGTTCTTC.

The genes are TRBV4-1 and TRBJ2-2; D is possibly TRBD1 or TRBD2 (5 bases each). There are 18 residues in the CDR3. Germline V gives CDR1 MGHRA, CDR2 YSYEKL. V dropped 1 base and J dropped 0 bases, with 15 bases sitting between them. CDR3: CASSQGVLGGTNTGELFF. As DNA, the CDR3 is TGCGCCAGCAGCCAAGGAGTTCTTGGGGGTACGAACACCGGGGAGCTGTTTTTT.

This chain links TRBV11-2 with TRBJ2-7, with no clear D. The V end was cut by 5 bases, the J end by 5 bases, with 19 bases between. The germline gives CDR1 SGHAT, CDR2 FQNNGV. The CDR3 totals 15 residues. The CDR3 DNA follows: TGTGCCAGCAGCCTGGTCGTGGACCAAAGAAACGAGCAGTACTTC. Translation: CASSLVVDQRNEQYF.

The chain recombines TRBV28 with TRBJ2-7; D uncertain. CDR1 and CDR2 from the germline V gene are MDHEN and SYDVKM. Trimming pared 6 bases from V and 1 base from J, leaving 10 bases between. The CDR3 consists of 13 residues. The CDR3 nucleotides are TGTGCCAGCAGACCGACACAATCCTACGAGCAGTACTTC. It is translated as CASRPTQSYEQYF.

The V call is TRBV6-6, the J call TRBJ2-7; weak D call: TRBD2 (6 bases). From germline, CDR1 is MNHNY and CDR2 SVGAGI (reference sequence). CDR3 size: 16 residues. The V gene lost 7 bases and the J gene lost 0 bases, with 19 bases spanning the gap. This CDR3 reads CASKKLARESSYEQYF. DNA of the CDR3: TGTGCCAGCAAGAAACTAGCACGGGAGAGCTCCTACGAGCAGTACTTC.

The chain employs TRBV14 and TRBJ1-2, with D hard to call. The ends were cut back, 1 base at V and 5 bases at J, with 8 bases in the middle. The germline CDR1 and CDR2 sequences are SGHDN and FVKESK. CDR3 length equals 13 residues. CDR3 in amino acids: CASSQVSVYGYTF. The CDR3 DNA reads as TGTGCCAGCAGCCAAGTATCTGTGTATGGCTACACCTTC.

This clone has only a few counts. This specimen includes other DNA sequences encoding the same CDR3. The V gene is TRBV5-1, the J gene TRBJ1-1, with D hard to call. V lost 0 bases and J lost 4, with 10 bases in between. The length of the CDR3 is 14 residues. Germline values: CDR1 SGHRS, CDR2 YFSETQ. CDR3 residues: CASSLASGGTEAFF. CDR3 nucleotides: TGCGCCAGCAGCTTGGCTTCCGGCGGCACTGAAGCTTTCTTT.

CDR3 nucleotides: TGCGCCAGCAGCCCCTGGAACGGGCTGAACACCGGGGAGCTGTTTTTT. Its translation is CASSPWNGLNTGELFF. V and J are TRBV4-1 and TRBJ2-2; D unresolved. Between the trimmed V and J ends, which lost 4 bases and 1 base, there was a span of 13 bases. The CDR3 loop spans 16 amino acids. Germline values: CDR1 MGHRA, CDR2 YSYEKL.

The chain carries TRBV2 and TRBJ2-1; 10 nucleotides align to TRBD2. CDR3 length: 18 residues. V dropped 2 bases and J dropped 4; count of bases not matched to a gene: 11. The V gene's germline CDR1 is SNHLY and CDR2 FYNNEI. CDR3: CASSELYTSGTDYNEQFF. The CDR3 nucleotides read TGTGCCAGCAGTGAACTTTATACTAGCGGGACGGATTACAATGAGCAGTTCTTC.

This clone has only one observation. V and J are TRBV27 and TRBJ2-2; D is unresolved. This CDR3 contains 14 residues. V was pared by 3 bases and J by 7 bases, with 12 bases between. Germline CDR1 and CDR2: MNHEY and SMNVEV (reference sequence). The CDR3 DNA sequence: TGTGCCAGCAGTTTTGTGTATCCTCACGGGGAGCTGTTTTTT. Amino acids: CASSFVYPHGELFF.

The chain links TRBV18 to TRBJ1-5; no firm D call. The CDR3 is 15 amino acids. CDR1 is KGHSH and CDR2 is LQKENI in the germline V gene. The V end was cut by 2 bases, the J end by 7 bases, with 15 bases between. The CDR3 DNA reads TGTGCCAGCTCACCAAGGTCGGGCTCTGGGCAGCCCCAGCATTTT. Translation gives CASSPRSGSGQPQHF.

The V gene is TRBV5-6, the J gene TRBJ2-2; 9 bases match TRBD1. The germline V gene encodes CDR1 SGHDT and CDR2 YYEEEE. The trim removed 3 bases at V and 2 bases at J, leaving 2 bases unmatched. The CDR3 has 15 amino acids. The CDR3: CASSWGQGNTGELFF. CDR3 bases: TGTGCCAGCAGCTGGGGACAGGGTAACACCGGGGAGCTGTTTTTT.

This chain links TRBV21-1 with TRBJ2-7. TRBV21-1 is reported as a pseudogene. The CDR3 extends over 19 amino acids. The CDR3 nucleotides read TGTGCCAGCAGCAAAAGCCCCTCTCCGTCCGGGACGGTTCACTACGAGCAGTACTTC. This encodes CASSKSPSPSGTVHYEQYF.

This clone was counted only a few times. This CDR3 is CASGLTPSNTEAFF. CDR3 nucleotides: TGTGCTAGTGGTTTGACTCCCTCGAACACTGAAGCTTTCTTT. The chain uses TRBV12-5 and TRBJ1-1; D is unclear. V dropped 2 bases and J dropped 1 base, with 8 bases sitting between them. This CDR3 region has 14 residues. Germline-derived CDR1 and CDR2 are LGHNT and FRNRAP.

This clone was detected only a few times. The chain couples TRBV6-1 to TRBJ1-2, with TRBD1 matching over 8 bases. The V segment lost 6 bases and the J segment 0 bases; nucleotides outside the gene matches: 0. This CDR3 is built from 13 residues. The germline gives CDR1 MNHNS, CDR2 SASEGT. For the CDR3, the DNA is TGTGCCAGCAGGGGACAGGCTAACTATGGCTACACCTTC. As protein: CASRGQANYGYTF.

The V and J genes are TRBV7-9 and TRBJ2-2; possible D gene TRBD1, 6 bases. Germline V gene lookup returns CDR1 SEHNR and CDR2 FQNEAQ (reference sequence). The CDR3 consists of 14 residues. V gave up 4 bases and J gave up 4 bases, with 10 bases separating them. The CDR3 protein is CASSSDSSTGELFF. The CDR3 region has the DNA TGTGCCAGCAGCTCGGACAGTAGCACCGGGGAGCTGTTTTTT.

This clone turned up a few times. The CDR3 reads CASIDVGFRTEAFF. Here the CDR3 DNA reads TGTGCCAGCATCGATGTTGGGTTTCGCACTGAAGCTTTCTTT. The chain links TRBV7-2 to TRBJ1-1; D not certain. The CDR3 consists of 14 residues. Germline CDR1 and CDR2: SGHTA and FQGNSA. V dropped 7 bases and J dropped 4 bases, with 16 bases sitting between them.

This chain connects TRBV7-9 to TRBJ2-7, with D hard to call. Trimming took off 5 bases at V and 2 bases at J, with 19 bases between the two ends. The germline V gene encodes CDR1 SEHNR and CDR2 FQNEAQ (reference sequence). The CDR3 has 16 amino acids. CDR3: CASSTAMGNVAYEQYF. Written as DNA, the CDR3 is TGTGCCAGCAGCACCGCTATGGGAAACGTGGCCTACGAGCAGTACTTC.

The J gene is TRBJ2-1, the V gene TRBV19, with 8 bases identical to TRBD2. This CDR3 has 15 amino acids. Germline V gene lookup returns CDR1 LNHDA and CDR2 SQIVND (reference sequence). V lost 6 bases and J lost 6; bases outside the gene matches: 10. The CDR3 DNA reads TGTGCCAGTAGCATTAGCGGGAACTCGCTCAATGAGCAGTTCTTC. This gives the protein CASSISGNSLNEQFF. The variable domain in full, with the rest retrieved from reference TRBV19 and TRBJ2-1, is DGGITQSPKYLFRKEGQNVTLSCEQNLNHDAMYWYRQDPGQGLRLIYYSQIVNDFQKGDIAEGYSVSREKKESFPLTVTSAQKNPTAFYLCASSISGNSLNEQFFGPGTRLTVL.

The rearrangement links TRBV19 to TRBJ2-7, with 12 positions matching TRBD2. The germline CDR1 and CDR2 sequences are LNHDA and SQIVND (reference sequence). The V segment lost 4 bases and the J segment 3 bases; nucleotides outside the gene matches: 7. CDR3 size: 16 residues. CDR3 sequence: CASSTRLAGDGYEQYF. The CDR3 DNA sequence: TGTGCCAGTAGTACCCGACTAGCGGGAGACGGCTACGAGCAGTACTTC.

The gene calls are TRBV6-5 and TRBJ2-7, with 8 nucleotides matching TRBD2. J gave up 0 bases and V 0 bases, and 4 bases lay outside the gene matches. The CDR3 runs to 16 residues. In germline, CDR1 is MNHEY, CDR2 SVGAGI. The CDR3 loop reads CASSYSRLAPSYEQYF. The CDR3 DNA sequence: TGTGCCAGCAGTTACTCTCGACTAGCGCCCTCCTACGAGCAGTACTTC.

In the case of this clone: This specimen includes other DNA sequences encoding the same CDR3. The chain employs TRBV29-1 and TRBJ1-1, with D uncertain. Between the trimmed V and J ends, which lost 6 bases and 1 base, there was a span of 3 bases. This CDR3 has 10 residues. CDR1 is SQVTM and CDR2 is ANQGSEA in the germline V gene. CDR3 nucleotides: TGCAGCGTGGGGAACACTGAAGCTTTCTTT. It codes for CSVGNTEAFF. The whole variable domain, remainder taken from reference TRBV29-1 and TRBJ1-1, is SAVISQKPSRDICQRGTSLTIQCQVDSQVTMMFWYRQQPGQSLTLIATANQGSEATYESGFVIDKFPISRPNLTFSTLTVSNMSPEDSSIYLCSVGNTEAFFGQGTRLTVV.